The T cell receptor (beta chain) described here comes from a study of T cells in Graves' hyperthyroidism and ophthalmopathy. In its sample, this clonotype was seen many times. What it binds is unknown. J was trimmed by 4 bases and V by 4 bases; bases with no gene match: 10. Germline V gene lookup returns CDR1 SGHTA and CDR2 FQGNSA. The CDR3 covers 17 residues. Overall study results and limits: Ophthalmopathy was separated from stable hyperthyroidism by a 13 V-J model. Ophthalmopathy prediction by the model preceded onset by a median about 6.3 months.

It was RNA transcripts that yielded the amplified TCR beta CDR3 regions. The primer set for the first-round RT-PCR of the TCR CDR3 was HTBI. TCRdb passed the multiplex PCR reads through MiXCR, listing each CDR3 protein once. In the table there are around 440,000 distinct CDR3 sequences, 15% to 18% of which are singletons. This TCR was sampled from a woman under 30 with Graves' hyperthyroidism. The sequenced material came from blood. The chain links TRBV7-2 to TRBJ2-3; 11 nucleotides agree with TRBD2. For the CDR3, the DNA is TGTGCCAGCAGCTCCCCCATTAGCGGGGGGGCTTCAGATACGCAGTATTTT. Amino acids: CASSSPISGGASDTQYF.